This TCR beta chain is drawn from a study of blood T cell repertoires in COVID-19. The overall study: Donors in the United States, Italy and Spain gave samples during acute or convalescent COVID-19.

In germline, CDR1 is LNHDA, CDR2 SQIVND (reference sequence). Trimming left V 1 base short and J 0 bases short, with 12 bases between. The CDR3 is 16 residues long. Assay: immunoSEQ multiplex PCR; the TCRdb copy retains only in-frame clones and omits some. The profile shows roughly 200,000 clones, approximately 89% of them singletons. The chain has TRBV19 and TRBJ1-1, with D unresolved. The receptor's source is a woman in her thirties or forties with acute COVID-19. The sequenced sample consisted of PBMCs or T cells enriched from blood (not recorded which). The CDR3 DNA reads as TGTGCCAGTAGTATAGGATACTCCTTCATGAACACTGAAGCTTTCTTT. It encodes CASSIGYSFMNTEAFF.